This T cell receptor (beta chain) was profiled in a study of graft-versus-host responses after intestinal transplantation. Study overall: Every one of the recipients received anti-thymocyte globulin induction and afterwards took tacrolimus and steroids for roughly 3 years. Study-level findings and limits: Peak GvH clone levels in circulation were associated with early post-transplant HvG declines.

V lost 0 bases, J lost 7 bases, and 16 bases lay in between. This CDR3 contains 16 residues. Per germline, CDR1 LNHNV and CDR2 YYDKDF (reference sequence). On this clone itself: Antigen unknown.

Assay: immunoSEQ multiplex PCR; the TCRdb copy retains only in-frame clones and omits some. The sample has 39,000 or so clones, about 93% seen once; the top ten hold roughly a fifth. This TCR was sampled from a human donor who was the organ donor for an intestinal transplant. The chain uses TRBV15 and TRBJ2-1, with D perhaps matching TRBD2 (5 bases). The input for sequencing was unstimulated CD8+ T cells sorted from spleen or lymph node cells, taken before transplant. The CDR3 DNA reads TGTGCCACCAGCAGAGATCGGTCCAGCGGCTATAATGAGCAGTTCTTC. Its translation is CATSRDRSSGYNEQFF.